These 7 T cell receptor beta chains originate from one sample sequenced in a study of cytomegalovirus exposure and HLA in healthy donors. A multiplex PCR was run with 60 Vbeta primers and 13 Jbeta primers. Generated by immunoSEQ multiplex PCR, the TCRdb table keeps only in-frame clones and is missing some. This sample yields tens of thousands of clones, of which approximately 71% are seen a single time; roughly 7.7% belongs to the top ten. Sample: PBMCs. These receptors were taken from a man between 60 and 70 years old in good health and CMV-seropositive.

This clone appeared a single time. The rearrangement joins TRBV7-9 to TRBJ2-7, with a weak D call TRBD1 (6 bases). Deletions cut 5 bases from V and 6 bases from J, with 17 bases between. The length of the CDR3 is 14 residues. Germline V gene sequence: CDR1 SEHNR, CDR2 FQNEAQ (reference sequence). The CDR3 reads CASSRTDPFFEQYF. In DNA form, the CDR3 reads TGTGCCAGCAGCCGGACAGACCCTTTTTTCGAGCAGTACTTC.

V and J are TRBV29-1 and TRBJ2-1; 7 bases align to TRBD1. CDR1 is SQVTM, CDR2 ANQGSEA, per germline. Trimming at V came to 4 bases and at J to 0 bases, leaving 6 bases not matched to a gene. The length of the CDR3 is 15 residues. This CDR3 is CSVVGTASSYNEQFF. In nucleotides, the CDR3 is TGCAGCGTTGTCGGGACAGCCTCCTCCTACAATGAGCAGTTCTTC.

The sample holds a few counts of this clone. The chain combines TRBV28 with TRBJ1-2; D uncertain. Germline-derived CDR1 and CDR2 are MDHEN and SYDVKM. This CDR3 region has 12 residues. Trimming stripped 2 bases from V and 4 bases from J, with 5 bases between. The DNA for the CDR3 is TGTGCCAGCAGTTTAAATAGCTATGGCTACACCTTC. It translates to CASSLNSYGYTF.

The chain recombines TRBV18 with TRBJ1-1; a weak D match, TRBD1 (6 bases). V lost 5 bases, J lost 3 bases, and 22 bases lay in between. Per germline, CDR1 KGHSH and CDR2 LQKENI. CDR3 length: 17 residues. CDR3 sequence: CASSSNLGGVLYTEAFF. Written as DNA, the CDR3 is TGTGCCAGCTCATCCAACCTAGGGGGGGTCTTGTACACTGAAGCTTTCTTT.

This chain connects TRBV5-1 to TRBJ1-1; D is undetermined. The CDR3 is made up of 15 amino acids. V lost 4 bases and J lost 1, with 14 bases in between. Germline V gene sequence: CDR1 SGHRS, CDR2 YFSETQ. The CDR3 protein is CASSPREAGNTEAFF. The CDR3 coding sequence is TGCGCCAGCAGCCCTCGAGAAGCGGGGAACACTGAAGCTTTCTTT.

This clone came up a few times. The chain has TRBV5-1 and TRBJ2-7; 7 bases map to TRBD1. The CDR3 totals 14 residues. The V and J ends lost 0 bases and 2 bases, in that order; junction bases with no gene match: 2. Germline lookup yields CDR1 SGHRS and CDR2 YFSETQ. CDR3 in amino acids: CASSLGQGAYEQYF. DNA for the CDR3: TGCGCCAGCAGCTTGGGACAGGGCGCCTACGAGCAGTACTTC.

The rearrangement uses TRBV21-1 and TRBJ2-7; the D call in the table, TRBD1, was not verified against the DNA. TRBV21-1 is labeled a pseudogene. This CDR3 comprises 16 residues. The CDR3: CASSKGRQGPSYEQYF. As DNA, the CDR3 is TGTGCCAGCAGCAAAGGAAGACAGGGTCCCTCCTACGAGCAGTACTTC.